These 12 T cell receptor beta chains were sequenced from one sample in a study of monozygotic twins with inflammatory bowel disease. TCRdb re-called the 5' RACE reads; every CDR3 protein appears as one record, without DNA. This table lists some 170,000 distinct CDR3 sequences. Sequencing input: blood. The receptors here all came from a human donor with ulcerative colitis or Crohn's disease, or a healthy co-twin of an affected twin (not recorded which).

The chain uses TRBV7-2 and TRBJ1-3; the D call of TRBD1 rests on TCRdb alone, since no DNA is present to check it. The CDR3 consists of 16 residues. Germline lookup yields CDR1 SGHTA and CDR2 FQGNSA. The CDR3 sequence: CASSLNGQGAGNTIYF.

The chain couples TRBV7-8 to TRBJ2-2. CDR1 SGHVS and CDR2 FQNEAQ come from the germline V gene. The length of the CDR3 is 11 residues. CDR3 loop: CAYTDTGELFF.

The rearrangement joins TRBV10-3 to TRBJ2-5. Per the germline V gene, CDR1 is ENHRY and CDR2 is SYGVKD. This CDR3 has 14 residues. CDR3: CAISYAQLRETQYF.

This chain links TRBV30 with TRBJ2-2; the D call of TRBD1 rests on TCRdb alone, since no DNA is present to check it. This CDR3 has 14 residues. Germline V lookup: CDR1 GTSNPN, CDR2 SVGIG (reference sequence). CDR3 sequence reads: CAWRGAVITGELFF.

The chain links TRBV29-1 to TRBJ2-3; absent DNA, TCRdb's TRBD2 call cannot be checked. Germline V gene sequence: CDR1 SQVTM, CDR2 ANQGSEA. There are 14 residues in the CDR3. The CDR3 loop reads CSVGVTSSTDTQYF.

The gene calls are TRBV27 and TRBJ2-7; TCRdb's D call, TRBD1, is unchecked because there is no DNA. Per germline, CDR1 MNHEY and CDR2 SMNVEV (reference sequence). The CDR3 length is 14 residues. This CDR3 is CASSIAGGVYEQYF.

This chain's CDR3 is CASSQGYPGYEQYF. The V and J genes are TRBV4-2 and TRBJ2-7. CDR1 LGHNA and CDR2 YNFKEQ come from the germline V gene. The CDR3 is 14 residues long.

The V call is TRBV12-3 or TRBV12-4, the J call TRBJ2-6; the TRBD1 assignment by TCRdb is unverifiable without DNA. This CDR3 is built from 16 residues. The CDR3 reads CASSPRSGFGANVLTF.

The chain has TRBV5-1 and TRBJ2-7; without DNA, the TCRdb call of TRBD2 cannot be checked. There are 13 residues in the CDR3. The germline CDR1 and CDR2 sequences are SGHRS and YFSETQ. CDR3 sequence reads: CASSGTDYERQYF.

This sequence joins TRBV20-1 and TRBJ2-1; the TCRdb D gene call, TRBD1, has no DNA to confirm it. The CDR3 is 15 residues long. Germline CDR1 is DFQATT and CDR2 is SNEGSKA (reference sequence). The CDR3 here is CSARGADRFYNEQFF.

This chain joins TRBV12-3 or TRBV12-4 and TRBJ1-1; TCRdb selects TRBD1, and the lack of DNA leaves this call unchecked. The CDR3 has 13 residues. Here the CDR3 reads CASSPGGAPEAFF.

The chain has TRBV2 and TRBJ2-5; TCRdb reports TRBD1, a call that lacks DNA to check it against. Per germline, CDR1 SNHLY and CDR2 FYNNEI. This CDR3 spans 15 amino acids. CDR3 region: CASSEAGAYQETQYF.